This T cell receptor beta chain originates from a study of blood T cell repertoires in COVID-19. Study summary: The origin of the acute and convalescent COVID-19 samples was the United States, Italy and Spain.

In the original workflow: Counts of nucleated cells, estimated from reference gene primer amplification, were obtained. Method: immunoSEQ multiplex PCR; TCRdb's copy keeps in-frame clones and lacks some. V and J calls and clone size come straight from that table; D and trimming were deduced from the DNA. The sample records fewer than 250,000 clones, around 89% being singletons. Germline loops: CDR1 GTSNPN, CDR2 SVGIG (reference sequence). With 0 bases removed from V and 0 bases from J, the gap between germline ends came to 12 bases. This CDR3 has 16 residues. The study assigned cohorts using participant-reported clinical history.

The gene calls are TRBV30 and TRBJ1-3; D is uncertain. Sequencing was done on a sample of PBMCs or T cells enriched from blood (not recorded which). The receptor comes from a man aged 50-60 years who had been exposed to COVID-19. This CDR3 reads CAWSVGLGSSGNTIYF. CDR3 nucleotide sequence: TGTGCCTGGAGTGTAGGTCTGGGGAGCTCTGGAAACACCATATATTTT.